The rows below give T cell receptor beta chains drawn from one sample of a study of identical twins. MiXCR, run by TCRdb on the 5' RACE reads, gives a single entry per CDR3 protein. The sample carries over 250,000 distinct CDR3 sequences, roughly 8.6% recorded once. The data were also submitted as part of a second study, on yellow fever vaccine responses in identical twins.

Sequencing input: CD8+ T cells sorted from blood. The receptor set was obtained from a woman between 18 and 29 years old in good health. Both conserved end residues are part of each CDR3. A D gene is named only where the DNA matches it firmly. Only part of the rows carry a size: once, few, many, or a class if the clone is expanded.

>NA|NA|TRBV28|TRBJ2-7
TGTGCCAGCAGTTTTGAGGGATACTACGAGCAGTACTTC
CASSFEGYYEQYF
>NA|many|TRBV12-3/TRBV12-4|TRBJ2-5
TGTGCCAGCAGTACCGGGCCCTTACTAGAGACCCAGTACTTC
CASSTGPLLETQYF
>NA|NA|TRBV10-3|TRBJ2-7
TGTGCCATCAGTGAGTCCCCCTACGAGCAGTACTTC
CAISESPYEQYF
>TRBD2|NA|TRBV19|TRBJ2-1
TGTGCCAGTAGTATAGCGGGAGGGCCGATCAATGAGCAGTTCTTC
CASSIAGGPINEQFF
>NA|NA|TRBV7-8|TRBJ1-6
TGTGCCAGCAGCTTGGGGGAGGTAACGGTGTACGGTTCACCCCTCCACTTT
CASSLGEVTVYGSPLHF
>NA|few|TRBV2|TRBJ1-1
TGTGCCAGCAGAATTACACTGAACACTGAAGCTTTCTTT
CASRITLNTEAFF
>TRBD1|NA|TRBV5-4|TRBJ2-6
TGTGCCATCCTGGACAGGGCGGCTGGGGCCAACGTCCTGACTTTC
CAILDRAAGANVLTF
>TRBD2|NA|TRBV27|TRBJ2-1
TGTGCCAGCACCCGGGGGGGCCGGGTCAATGAGCAGTTCTTC
CASTRGGRVNEQFF
>NA|few|TRBV4-3|TRBJ2-4
TGCGCCAGCAGCCAAGGGGCCGGAGCCAAAAACATTCAGTACTTC
CASSQGAGAKNIQYF
>TRBD2|many|TRBV4-1|TRBJ2-3
TGCGCCAGCAGCCAAGATGGCGCGGGAGTCGATACGCAGTATTTT
CASSQDGAGVDTQYF
>TRBD1|once|TRBV20-1|TRBJ2-3
TGCAGTGCTTATCAACAGGGGGCTTCAGATACGCAGTATTTT
CSAYQQGASDTQYF
>TRBD2|many|TRBV30|TRBJ2-1
TGTGCCTGGAGTCCCCTAGCGGGAGGGCGGAATGAGCAGTTCTTC
CAWSPLAGGRNEQFF
>NA|NA|TRBV12-3/TRBV12-4|TRBJ2-7
TGTGCCAGCAGTCTGGACGGTTCCCCCTCCGAGCAGTACTTC
CASSLDGSPSEQYF
>TRBD1|few|TRBV7-9|TRBJ2-7
TGTGCCAGCAGCACCCCGACTGGGACAGGGGGCTACGAGCAGTACTTC
CASSTPTGTGGYEQYF
>TRBD2|many|TRBV14|TRBJ2-5
TGTGCCAGCAGCCAACAGACTCGGGGGGCCCAGTACTTC
CASSQQTRGAQYF
>NA|NA|TRBV7-9|TRBJ2-1
TGTGCCAGCAGCCCCGTCTCCTACAATGAGCAGTTCTTC
CASSPVSYNEQFF
>TRBD1|many|TRBV10-3|TRBJ1-4
TGTGCCATCAGTGAGCCACCCGACAGGGGGAATGAAAAACTGTTTTTT
CAISEPPDRGNEKLFF
>NA|few|TRBV10-3|TRBJ1-1
TGTGCCATCAGTCGTGAGGCCCCAGCTTCGGCTTTCTTT
CAISREAPASAFF
>NA|many|TRBV5-1|TRBJ2-1
TGCGCCAGCAGCTTGGAGCTAGTTGGGGAGGATGAGCAGTTCTTC
CASSLELVGEDEQFF
>NA|few|TRBV29-1|TRBJ2-5
TGCAGCGTTGAACCGGCTCTGGGGGGAGAAGAGACCCAGTACTTC
CSVEPALGGEETQYF
>TRBD2|many|TRBV29-1|TRBJ2-1
TGCAGCGTTGATGGGCTAGCGGGAGAGAAAATCAATGAGCAGTTCTTC
CSVDGLAGEKINEQFF
>TRBD1|NA|TRBV27|TRBJ2-7
TGTGCCAGCAGTTTATCCCCAGGACAGGGCGAGCAGTACTTC
CASSLSPGQGEQYF
>TRBD2|many|TRBV29-1|TRBJ2-7
TGCAGCGTTGAAGGGGATGAGCGGGGATACTACGAGCAGTACTTC
CSVEGDERGYYEQYF
>TRBD2|NA|TRBV7-6|TRBJ2-7
TGTGCCAGCAGCCCCGGGACTACTAGCTCCTACGAGCAGTACTTC
CASSPGTTSSYEQYF
>NA|few|TRBV21-1|TRBJ1-5
TGTGCCAGCAGCATCCAAGCGGGACCAAACAAAGGGGACTATCAGCCCCAGCATTTT
CASSIQAGPNKGDYQPQHF
>NA|few|TRBV4-1|TRBJ2-3
TGCGCCAGCAGCCAAGATAACGGGAGTATCGCAGATACGCAGTATTTT
CASSQDNGSIADTQYF
>TRBD1|many|TRBV12-3/TRBV12-4|TRBJ2-1
TGTGCCAGCAGGGACAGGGGGCTATTAAATGAGCAGTTCTTC
CASRDRGLLNEQFF
>NA|NA|TRBV7-9|TRBJ2-2
TGTGCCAGCAGCTCCGGGTTGTCGAACACCGGGGAGCTGTTTTTT
CASSSGLSNTGELFF
>NA|NA|TRBV20-1|TRBJ2-7
TGCAGTGCTCCACCCCAGGGTTACGAGCAGTACTTC
CSAPPQGYEQYF
>NA|many|TRBV12-3/TRBV12-4|TRBJ2-5
TGTGCCAGCAACCCAGGGTCGGCGGAAAACCAAGAGACCCAGTACTTC
CASNPGSAENQETQYF